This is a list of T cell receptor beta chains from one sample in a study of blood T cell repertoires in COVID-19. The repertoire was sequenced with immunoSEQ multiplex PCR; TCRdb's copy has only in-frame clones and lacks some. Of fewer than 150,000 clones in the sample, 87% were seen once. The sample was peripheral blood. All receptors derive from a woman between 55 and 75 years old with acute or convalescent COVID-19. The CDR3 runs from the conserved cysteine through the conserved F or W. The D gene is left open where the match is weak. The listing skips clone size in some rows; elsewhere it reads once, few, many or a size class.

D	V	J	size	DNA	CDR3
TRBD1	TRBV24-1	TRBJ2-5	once	TGTGCCACCAGTGATGCCGACAGGGTGGGGGAGACCCAGTACTTC	CATSDADRVGETQYF
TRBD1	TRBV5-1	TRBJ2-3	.	TGCGCCAGCAGCTCATCCTCGACAGGGTACACAGATACGCAGTATTTT	CASSSSSTGYTDTQYF
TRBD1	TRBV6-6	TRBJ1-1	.	TGTGCCAGCAGTCTTTCCCCGACAGGGTCATTGTCCTTCACTGAAGCTTTCTTT	CASSLSPTGSLSFTEAFF
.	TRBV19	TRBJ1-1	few	TGTGCCAGTAGTATCCGTGCGGGGGGGGCGAGCCCGAACACTGAAGCTTTCTTT	CASSIRAGGASPNTEAFF
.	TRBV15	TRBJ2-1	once	TGTGCCACCAGCAGAGATCGGGAGCGGGCCCAGTTCTTC	CATSRDRERAQFF
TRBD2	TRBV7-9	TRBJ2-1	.	TGTGCCAGCAACCCGGGACTAGCGGGAGAGCATGAGCAGTTCTTC	CASNPGLAGEHEQFF
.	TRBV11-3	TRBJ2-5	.	TGTGCCAGCAGCTTTCTAGCGGGTCCAGGGGGCCAAGAGACCCAGTACTTC	CASSFLAGPGGQETQYF
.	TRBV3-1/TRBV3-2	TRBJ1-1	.	TGTGCCAGCAGACAGGGACAGAACACTGAAGCTTTCTTT	CASRQGQNTEAFF
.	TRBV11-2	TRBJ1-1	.	TGTGCCAGCAGCTTAGATAAATACACTGAAGCTTTCTTT	CASSLDKYTEAFF
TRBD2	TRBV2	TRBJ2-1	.	TGTGCCAGCAGTGGACTAGCGGACTACAATGAGCAGTTCTTC	CASSGLADYNEQFF
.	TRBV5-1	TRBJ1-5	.	TGCGCCAGCAGCTCAGGGGACCGTCAGCCCCAGCATTTT	CASSSGDRQPQHF
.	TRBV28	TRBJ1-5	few	TGTGCCAGCAGAAAGTTTGCCAGGGAAGGCAATCAGCCCCAGCATTTT	CASRKFAREGNQPQHF
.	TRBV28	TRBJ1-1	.	TGTGCCAGCAGTGAGATGAACACTGAAGCTTTCTTT	CASSEMNTEAFF
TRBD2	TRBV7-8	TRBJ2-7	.	TGTGCCAGCACCGCGGGGGGTCTCGAGCAGTACTTC	CASTAGGLEQYF
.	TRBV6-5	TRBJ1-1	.	TGTGCAGTAGGTTACAGCTTGAACACTGAAGCTTTCTTT	CAVGYSLNTEAFF
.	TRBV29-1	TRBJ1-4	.	TGCAGCGTTGAAGATCGTAATAAGGAGATTAATGAAAAACTGTTTTTT	CSVEDRNKEINEKLFF
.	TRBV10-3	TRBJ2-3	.	TGTGCCATCAGTGCCTCGGGAGCTGGTACAGATACGCAGTATTTT	CAISASGAGTDTQYF
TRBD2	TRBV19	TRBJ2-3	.	TGTGCCAGTAGTCCGGAGAGGACTAGCGGATACACAGATACGCAGTATTTT	CASSPERTSGYTDTQYF
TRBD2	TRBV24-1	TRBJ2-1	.	TGTGCCACCAGTGAGGGGGGACTAGCGGGAACCTACAATGAGCAGTTCTTC	CATSEGGLAGTYNEQFF
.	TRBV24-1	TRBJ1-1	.	TGTGCCACCAGTGCACCGGGAAAAAACACTGAAGCTTTCTTT	CATSAPGKNTEAFF
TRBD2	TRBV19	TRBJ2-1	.	TGTGCCAGTAGTATTCCCAGCGGGAGAAGGTACAATGAGCAGTTCTTC	CASSIPSGRRYNEQFF
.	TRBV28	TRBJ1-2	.	TGTGCCAGCACTCACCGCCTACAGGGATCCTATGGCTACACCTTC	CASTHRLQGSYGYTF
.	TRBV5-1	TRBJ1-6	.	TGCGCCAGCAGCTTGGAGGTGGGAGGCCATAATTCACCCCTCCACTTT	CASSLEVGGHNSPLHF
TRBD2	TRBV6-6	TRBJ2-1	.	TGTGCCAGCAGTCCCTCTGGCGGGAGGGGGGGCTCCTACAATGAGCAGTTCTTC	CASSPSGGRGGSYNEQFF
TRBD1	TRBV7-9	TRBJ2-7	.	TGTGCCAGCAGCAGGGGGCACGTCGAGCAGTACTTC	CASSRGHVEQYF
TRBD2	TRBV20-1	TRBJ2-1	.	TGCAGTGCTAGTGGGACTAGCGAGCAGTTCTTC	CSASGTSEQFF
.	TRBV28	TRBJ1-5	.	TGTGCCAGCAGGTCAGTGGGTCTGGGGGGGCATCAGCCCCAGCATTTT	CASRSVGLGGHQPQHF
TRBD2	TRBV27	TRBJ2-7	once	TGTGCCAGCAGAGGGGGACTAGGGTCCTACGAGCAGTACTTC	CASRGGLGSYEQYF
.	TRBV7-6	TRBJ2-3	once	TGTGCCAGCAGCTTAGGTTCCTCAGATACGCAGTATTTT	CASSLGSSDTQYF
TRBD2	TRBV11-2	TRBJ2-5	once	TGTGCCAGCAGCCCCTCCGGGACTAGCCAAGAGACCCAGTACTTC	CASSPSGTSQETQYF
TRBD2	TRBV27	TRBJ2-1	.	TGTGCCAGCAGTCCTGATCCTAGGACTAGCGTGTACAATGAGCAGTTCTTC	CASSPDPRTSVYNEQFF
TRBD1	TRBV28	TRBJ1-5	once	TGTGCCAGCAGGGATGACAGGGGCAATCAGCCCCAGCATTTT	CASRDDRGNQPQHF
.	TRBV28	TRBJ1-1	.	TGTGCCAGCAGTTTAGTCGGGAACACTGAAGCTTTCTTT	CASSLVGNTEAFF
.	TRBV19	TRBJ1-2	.	TGTGCCAGTAAACCCCAACGACAGCTCCATGGCTACACCTTC	CASKPQRQLHGYTF
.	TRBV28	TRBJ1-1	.	TGTGCCAGCAGCCAAACTCCGCGGACTGGGCTGGACACTGAAGCTTTCTTT	CASSQTPRTGLDTEAFF
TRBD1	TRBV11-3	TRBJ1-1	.	TGTGCCAGCAGCCCTCGACAGGGGATGAACACTGAAGCTTTCTTT	CASSPRQGMNTEAFF
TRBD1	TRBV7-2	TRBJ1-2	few	TGTGCCAGCAGCTCGCCACGGGACAGAGATTTAAAAACTAACTATGGCTACACCTTC	CASSSPRDRDLKTNYGYTF
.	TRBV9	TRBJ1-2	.	TGTGCCAGCAGCCCTTCGACAGAAAACTATGGCTACACCTTC	CASSPSTENYGYTF
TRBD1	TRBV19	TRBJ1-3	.	TGTGCCAGTAGTATAAAAGGGACAGGAAAAAGCTCTGGAAACACCATATATTTT	CASSIKGTGKSSGNTIYF
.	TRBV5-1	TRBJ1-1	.	TGCGCCAGCAGCTTGGAAGGGACAAACTTGAACACTGAAGCTTTCTTT	CASSLEGTNLNTEAFF
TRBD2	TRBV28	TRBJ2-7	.	TGTGCCAGCAGTGGATTACTAGCGGGAGTTAACTACGAGCAGTACTTC	CASSGLLAGVNYEQYF
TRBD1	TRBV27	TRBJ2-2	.	TGTGCCAGCAGTTTGTTCGGACAGGGTAACACCGGGGAGCTGTTTTTT	CASSLFGQGNTGELFF
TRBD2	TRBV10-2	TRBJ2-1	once	TGCGCCAGCAGTACAAGCGGGAGGTTCTACAATGAGCAGTTCTTC	CASSTSGRFYNEQFF
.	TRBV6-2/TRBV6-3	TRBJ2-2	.	TGTGCCAGCAGCCAGACAGTCTACACCGGGGAGCTGTTTTTT	CASSQTVYTGELFF
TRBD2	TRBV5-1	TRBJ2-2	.	TGCGCCAGCAGCTTGGTGGCGGGAGGGCCCGCCGGGGAGCTGTTTTTT	CASSLVAGGPAGELFF
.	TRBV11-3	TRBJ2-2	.	TGTGCCAGCAGCACGCGACAGACCTACAGCGGGGAGCTGTTTTTT	CASSTRQTYSGELFF
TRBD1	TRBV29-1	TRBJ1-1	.	TGCAGCGTTGAAAAAACAGGGGGAGGCACTGAAGCTTTCTTT	CSVEKTGGGTEAFF
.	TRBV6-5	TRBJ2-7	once	TGTGCCAGCAGGCGAATAGGACAGCAAGACGAGCAGTACTTC	CASRRIGQQDEQYF
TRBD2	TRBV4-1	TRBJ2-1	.	TGCGCCAGCAGCCAAGATTTTAGTGTAGCGGGAGACAATGAGCAGTTCTTC	CASSQDFSVAGDNEQFF
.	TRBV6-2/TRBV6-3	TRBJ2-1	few	TGTGCCAGCACCCCCGGGGCTAGCGCGACCCAGTTCTTC	CASTPGASATQFF
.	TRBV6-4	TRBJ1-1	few	TGTGCCAGCAGTGACTGGACAGACGTGGACACTGAAGCTTTCTTT	CASSDWTDVDTEAFF
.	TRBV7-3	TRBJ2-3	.	TGTGCCAGCAGCTTAAGCGCTAGCACAGATACGCAGTATTTT	CASSLSASTDTQYF
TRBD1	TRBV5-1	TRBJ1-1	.	TGCGCCAGCAGCTTGCTACCGGGACAGGGGACTGAAGCTTTCTTT	CASSLLPGQGTEAFF
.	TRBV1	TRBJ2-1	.	TGCACCAGCAGGAAGGGGGCTAGCGGGAGGGCTAACAATGAGCAGTTCTTC	CTSRKGASGRANNEQFF